These 27 T cell receptor beta chains originate from one sample sequenced in a study of cytomegalovirus exposure and HLA in healthy donors (dated by TCRdb to 2017 to 2019). Libraries were made using the immunoSEQ multiplex PCR assay. A mixture of 60 forward primers for TCR Vbeta segments and 13 reverse primers for TCR Jbeta segments was used in the multiplex PCR. TCRdb mirrors the immuneACCESS table, restricted to in-frame sequences. Some clones are absent from its copies; in checked studies, under half trace to an unresolved V gene, and the reason for the others is unknown. The sample table holds 150,000 to 200,000 clones, of which around 78% were seen once. The ten largest make up around 1.5% of the sample. The sample consisted of PBMCs. The receptor set was obtained from a man aged 40-55 years in good health and CMV-seronegative.

The chain joins TRBV2 to TRBJ2-3; D is unresolved. V lost 4 bases and J 4 bases, leaving 9 bases between the germline ends. This CDR3 contains 13 residues. Germline CDR1 reads SNHLY; CDR2 reads FYNNEI. This CDR3 reads CASSVVAADTQYF. The DNA for the CDR3 is TGTGCCAGCAGTGTAGTAGCAGCAGATACGCAGTATTTT. Drawing the rest from reference TRBV2 and TRBJ2-3, the complete variable domain is EPEVTQTPSHQVTQMGQEVILRCVPISNHLYFYWYRQILGQKVEFLVSFYNNEISEKSEIFDDQFSVERPDGSNFTLKIRSTKLEDSAMYFCASSVVAADTQYFGPGTRLTVL.

The chain is built from TRBV5-8 and TRBJ1-3, with 8 bases aligning to TRBD1. Germline V lookup: CDR1 SGHTS, CDR2 YDEGEE. There are 16 residues in the CDR3. With V trimmed by 4 bases and J by 2 bases, 8 bases remained unmatched. The CDR3 region is CASSILQGAPGNTIYF. CDR3 sequence (DNA): TGTGCCAGCAGCATACTTCAGGGGGCCCCTGGAAACACCATATATTTT.

The V gene is TRBV15, the J gene TRBJ1-2; D gene unclear. The germline V gene encodes CDR1 LNHNV and CDR2 YYDKDF (reference sequence). V gave up 0 bases and J gave up 1 base, with 9 bases separating them. This CDR3 is 15 amino acids long. CDR3 DNA sequence: TGTGCCACCAGCAGAGATCAGTCAGATAACTATGGCTACACCTTC. This encodes CATSRDQSDNYGYTF.

The chain combines TRBV7-6 with TRBJ2-3; D is ambiguous. Trimming removed 3 bases from V and 2 bases from J, with 18 bases in between. The germline V gene encodes CDR1 SGHVS and CDR2 FNYEAQ. CDR3 length: 17 amino acids. CDR3 in amino acids: CASSFQRKAKYTDTQYF. The CDR3 nucleotides read TGTGCCAGCAGCTTCCAGAGGAAAGCGAAATACACAGATACGCAGTATTTT.

The rearrangement uses TRBV7-2 and TRBJ2-3, with 9 positions matching TRBD2. V shed 5 bases, J shed 2 bases, and the junction held 5 bases outside the gene matches. The CDR3 contains 15 residues. Germline loops: CDR1 SGHTA, CDR2 FQGNSA. CDR3 region: CASSDRLAVTDTQYF. The CDR3 DNA reads as TGTGCCAGCAGCGACCGACTAGCGGTCACAGATACGCAGTATTTT.

This clone has a handful of counts. The chain couples TRBV19 to TRBJ2-2, with D possibly matching TRBD2 (6 bases). V was shortened by 3 bases and J by 4 bases, with 12 bases between the two germline ends. This CDR3 spans 15 amino acids. Germline CDR1 is LNHDA and CDR2 is SQIVND (reference sequence). CDR3 protein: CASSIRDSVTGELFF. CDR3 nucleotide sequence: TGTGCCAGTAGTATCCGGGACTCGGTCACCGGGGAGCTGTTTTTT.

This clone was counted a single time. The gene calls are TRBV5-4 and TRBJ2-1; 10 nucleotides match TRBD1. The CDR3 sequence is 13 residues long. After removal of 9 bases from V and 5 bases from J, the junction contained 5 bases not matched to a gene. Per the germline V gene, CDR1 is SGHNT and CDR2 is YYREEE (reference sequence). This chain's CDR3 is CATWDRGNNEQFF. The DNA of the CDR3 is TGTGCCACCTGGGACAGGGGAAACAATGAGCAGTTCTTC.

The chain carries TRBV7-3 and TRBJ2-4; tentative D call: TRBD2 (7 bases). The CDR3 length is 14 residues. Trimming took off 4 bases at V and 5 bases at J, with 12 bases between the two ends. Germline assignment: CDR1 SGHTA and CDR2 FQGTGA. The chain's CDR3 is CASSYGGPQNIQYF. CDR3 nucleotides: TGTGCCAGCAGCTACGGGGGGCCCCAAAACATTCAGTACTTC.

This sequence joins TRBV2 and TRBJ1-2; 7 bases align to TRBD1. CDR1 SNHLY and CDR2 FYNNEI come from the germline V gene. The CDR3 loop spans 14 amino acids. With V trimmed by 6 bases and J by 5 bases, 9 bases remained unmatched. The CDR3 DNA follows: TGTGCCAGCAGCCCTCCCCGGACAGGTTATGGCTACACCTTC. Encoded protein: CASSPPRTGYGYTF. Full variable domain (outside the CDR3, taken from reference TRBV2 and TRBJ1-2): EPEVTQTPSHQVTQMGQEVILRCVPISNHLYFYWYRQILGQKVEFLVSFYNNEISEKSEIFDDQFSVERPDGSNFTLKIRSTKLEDSAMYFCASSPPRTGYGYTFGSGTRLTVV.

Here the CDR3 DNA reads TGTGCCAGCAGCCTTCGAGCGAAATACAATGAGCAGTTCTTC. Translation: CASSLRAKYNEQFF. This sequence joins TRBV6-6 and TRBJ2-1, with D hard to call. The CDR3 has 14 amino acids. Germline CDR1 and CDR2: MNHNY and SVGAGI (reference sequence). Between the trimmed V and J ends, which lost 6 bases and 4 bases, there was a span of 13 bases.

This sequence joins TRBV4-1 and TRBJ1-2, with D unresolved. The germline CDR1 and CDR2 sequences are MGHRA and YSYEKL. The CDR3 loop spans 17 amino acids. Trimming pared 0 bases from V and 7 bases from J, leaving 21 bases between. The CDR3 DNA is TGCGCCAGCAGCCAAGATGCCGATCCGAGAGGGATACGTGGCTACACCTTC. Its translation: CASSQDADPRGIRGYTF.

This clone occurred a few times. The chain combines TRBV5-6 with TRBJ2-5; 8 nucleotides align to TRBD2. Germline CDR1 is SGHDT and CDR2 is YYEEEE. The CDR3 extends over 16 amino acids. Trimming cost V 0 bases and J 5 bases; bases outside gene matches: 9. The CDR3 DNA reads TGTGCCAGCAGCTTGGTGGCAGCGGGAGAGTGGGAGACCCAGTACTTC. Encoded protein: CASSLVAAGEWETQYF.

J is TRBJ2-5 and V is TRBV27; D might be TRBD1 (6 bases). The V and J ends lost 4 bases and 3 bases respectively, with 15 bases between them. In germline, CDR1 is MNHEY, CDR2 SMNVEV (reference sequence). The CDR3 runs to 15 residues. As DNA, the CDR3 is TGTGCCAGCAGTTCCCACCGGGACATAAAAGAGACCCAGTACTTC. As protein: CASSSHRDIKETQYF.

The rearrangement uses TRBV28 and TRBJ2-1; 10 bases line up with TRBD1. This CDR3 comprises 15 residues. J was trimmed by 7 bases and V by 6 bases; bases with no gene match: 9. Germline V gives CDR1 MDHEN, CDR2 SYDVKM. The CDR3 nucleotides are TGTGCCAGCAGGGGCGACAGGGGGCGAGGTAATGAGCAGTTCTTC. As protein: CASRGDRGRGNEQFF.

The V and J genes are TRBV10-3 and TRBJ1-2; 7 positions agree with TRBD1. The germline V gene encodes CDR1 ENHRY and CDR2 SYGVKD. Germline trimming cut 4 bases from V and 0 bases from J; bases unmatched to any gene: 5. The CDR3 contains 15 residues. CDR3 loop: CAISVLGTANYGYTF. The CDR3, as DNA: TGTGCCATCAGTGTACTTGGGACAGCTAACTATGGCTACACCTTC.

V gene TRBV7-3 combines with J gene TRBJ2-2, with 12 bases aligning to TRBD2. There are 14 residues in the CDR3. CDR1 and CDR2 (germline): SGHTA, FQGTGA. V shed 10 bases and J 3 bases; nucleotides not matched to a gene: 3. CDR3: CATRLAGDTGELFF. The CDR3 coding sequence is TGTGCCACTCGACTAGCGGGAGACACCGGGGAGCTGTTTTTT.

The V call is TRBV15, the J call TRBJ1-5, with no clear D. In germline, CDR1 is LNHNV, CDR2 YYDKDF (reference sequence). Trimming took 1 base from V and 4 from J, leaving 8 bases between them. The CDR3 spans 14 residues. The CDR3 here is CATSRGRNNQPQHF. The CDR3 coding sequence is TGTGCCACCAGCAGAGGCAGGAATAATCAGCCCCAGCATTTT.

The chain carries TRBV29-1 and TRBJ2-1; a possible D gene is TRBD2 (5 bases). The V gene's germline CDR1 is SQVTM and CDR2 ANQGSEA. The CDR3 extends over 14 amino acids. Trimming stripped 5 bases from V and 0 bases from J, with 11 bases between. The CDR3 loop is CSVLDGLSYNEQFF. CDR3 nucleotides: TGCAGCGTTCTGGACGGACTCTCCTACAATGAGCAGTTCTTC.

The rearrangement joins TRBV28 to TRBJ2-1; 8 bases are a match to TRBD2. The CDR3 has 15 amino acids. After removal of 2 bases from V and 7 bases from J, the junction contained 7 bases not matched to a gene. Germline V gives CDR1 MDHEN, CDR2 SYDVKM. The DNA of the CDR3 is TGTGCCAGCAGTTTAACTAGCGGAGGGAGGAATGAGCAGTTCTTC. It is translated as CASSLTSGGRNEQFF.

V usage is TRBV19 and J usage is TRBJ1-5; D is perhaps TRBD1 (6 bases). The germline gives CDR1 LNHDA, CDR2 SQIVND (reference sequence). CDR3 length: 15 residues. The V gene lost 6 bases and the J gene lost 7 bases, with 19 bases spanning the gap. CDR3 bases: TGTGCCAGTAGGAACCCCAGTAGGGGGAACCAGCCCCAGCATTTT. Amino acids: CASRNPSRGNQPQHF.

This rearrangement joins TRBV7-2 to TRBJ2-2; a weak D match, TRBD2 (5 bases). The CDR3 consists of 15 residues. The V gene's germline CDR1 is SGHTA and CDR2 FQGNSA. Trimming took off 5 bases at V and 6 bases at J, with 16 bases between the two ends. CDR3 DNA: TGTGCCAGCAGCCCCTGGGGAGCAGGTGCCGGGGAGCTGTTTTTT. Translation: CASSPWGAGAGELFF.

The chain carries TRBV2 and TRBJ2-1, with TRBD2 as a possible D gene (5 bases). Germline V gives CDR1 SNHLY, CDR2 FYNNEI. The CDR3 length is 16 residues. The V end was cut by 1 base, the J end by 5 bases, with 15 bases between. CDR3 region: CASSEDPAAGNNEQFF. CDR3 coding DNA: TGTGCCAGCAGTGAAGATCCGGCCGCCGGGAACAATGAGCAGTTCTTC.

The genes are TRBV7-9 and TRBJ2-5, with 9 bases matching TRBD1. The DNA end favors TRBJ2-7, so the J call may be wrong. The germline V gene encodes CDR1 SEHNR and CDR2 FQNEAQ (reference sequence). CDR3 size: 16 residues. Written as DNA, the CDR3 is TGTGCCAGCAGCTTTCAGGGACAGGGTATGGGGTACGAGCAGTACTTC. This translates into CASSFQGQGMGYEQYF.

This chain connects TRBV28 to TRBJ2-1; 7 positions match TRBD2. The CDR3 totals 18 residues. J gave up 4 bases and V 4 bases, and 16 bases lay outside the gene matches. Germline V gene lookup returns CDR1 MDHEN and CDR2 SYDVKM. The CDR3 region has the DNA TGTGCCAGCAGTTCCTTGGGGGGGGGTCCCCGCCAATACAATGAGCAGTTCTTC. It is translated as CASSSLGGGPRQYNEQFF.

This clone was detected only once. One junction end does not reproduce the germline sequence, and a read error may be involved. The chain recombines TRBV7-9 with TRBJ1-2; the match to TRBD1 covers 8 bases. The CDR3 spans 15 residues. Germline-derived CDR1 and CDR2 are SEHNR and FQNEAQ (reference sequence). In nucleotides, the CDR3 is TGTTCCAGCAGCAAAGGACAGGGACTGGAATATGGCTACACCTTC. Encoded protein: CSSSKGQGLEYGYTF.

This clone turned up a few times. CDR3 in amino acids: CSVVGAISGANVLTF. The CDR3 DNA sequence: TGCAGCGTTGTAGGGGCGATCTCTGGGGCCAACGTCCTGACTTTC. The chain combines TRBV29-1 with TRBJ2-6; D possibly corresponds to TRBD1 (5 bases). The V end was cut by 4 bases, the J end by 0 bases, with 10 bases between. This CDR3 contains 15 residues. Germline V gene data show CDR1 as SQVTM and CDR2 as ANQGSEA. The entire variable domain, with the rest obtained from reference TRBV29-1 and TRBJ2-6, is as follows: SAVISQKPSRDICQRGTSLTIQCQVDSQVTMMFWYRQQPGQSLTLIATANQGSEATYESGFVIDKFPISRPNLTFSTLTVSNMSPEDSSIYLCSVVGAISGANVLTFGAGSRLTVL.

This chain uses TRBV15 with TRBJ2-1; 8 nucleotides line up with TRBD1. CDR1 is LNHNV, CDR2 YYDKDF, per germline (reference sequence). The CDR3 contains 15 residues. The ends lost 3 bases at V and 8 bases at J; junction bases unmatched: 9. DNA for the CDR3: TGTGCCACCAGCAGGGCCGGGACAGGCTCCCATGAGCAGTTCTTC. Encoded protein: CATSRAGTGSHEQFF.